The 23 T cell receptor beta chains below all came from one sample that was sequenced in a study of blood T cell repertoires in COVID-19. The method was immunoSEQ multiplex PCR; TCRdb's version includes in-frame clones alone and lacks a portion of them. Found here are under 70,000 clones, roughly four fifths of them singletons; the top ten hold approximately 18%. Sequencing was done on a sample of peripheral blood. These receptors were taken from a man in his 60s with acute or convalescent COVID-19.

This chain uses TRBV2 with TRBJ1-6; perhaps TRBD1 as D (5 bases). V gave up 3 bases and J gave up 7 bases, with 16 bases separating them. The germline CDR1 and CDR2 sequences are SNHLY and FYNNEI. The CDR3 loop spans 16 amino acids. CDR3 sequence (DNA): TGTGCCAGCAGTGAGGATGGGGCCGATGGGAATTCACCCCTCCACTTT. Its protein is CASSEDGADGNSPLHF.

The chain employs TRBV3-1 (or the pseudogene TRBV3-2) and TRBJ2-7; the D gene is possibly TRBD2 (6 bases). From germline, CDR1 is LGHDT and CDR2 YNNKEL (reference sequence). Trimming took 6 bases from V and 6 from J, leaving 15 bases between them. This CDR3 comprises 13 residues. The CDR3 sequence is CASRRGPRSEQYF. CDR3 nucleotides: TGTGCCAGCAGGCGGGGACCCCGGAGCGAGCAGTACTTC.

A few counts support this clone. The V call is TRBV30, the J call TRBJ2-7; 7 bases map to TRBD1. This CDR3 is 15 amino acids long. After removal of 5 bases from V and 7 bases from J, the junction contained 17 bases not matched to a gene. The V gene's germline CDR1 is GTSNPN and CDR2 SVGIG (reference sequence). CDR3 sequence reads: CAWGAPQGVMREQYF. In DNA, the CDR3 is TGTGCCTGGGGGGCCCCCCAGGGGGTGATGCGGGAGCAGTACTTC.

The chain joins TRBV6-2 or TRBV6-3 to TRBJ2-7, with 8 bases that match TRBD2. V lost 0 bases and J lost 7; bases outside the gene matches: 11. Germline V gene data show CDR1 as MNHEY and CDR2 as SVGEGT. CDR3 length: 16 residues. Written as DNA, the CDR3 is TGTGCCAGCAGTTACTCCGGACTAGCCAGGGGTTATGAGCAGTACTTC. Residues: CASSYSGLARGYEQYF.

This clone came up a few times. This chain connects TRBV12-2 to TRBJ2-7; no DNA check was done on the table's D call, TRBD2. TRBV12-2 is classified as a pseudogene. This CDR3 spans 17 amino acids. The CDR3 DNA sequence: TGTGCAAGTCGCTTCGGTAACCGGGCGGGAGACTATTACGAGCAGTACTTC. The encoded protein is CASRFGNRAGDYYEQYF.

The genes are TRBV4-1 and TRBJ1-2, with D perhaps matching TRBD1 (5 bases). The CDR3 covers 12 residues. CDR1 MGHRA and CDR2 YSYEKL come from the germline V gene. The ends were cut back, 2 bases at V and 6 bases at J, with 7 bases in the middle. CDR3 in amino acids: CASSQRGHGYTF. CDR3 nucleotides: TGCGCCAGCAGCCAAAGGGGTCATGGCTACACCTTC.

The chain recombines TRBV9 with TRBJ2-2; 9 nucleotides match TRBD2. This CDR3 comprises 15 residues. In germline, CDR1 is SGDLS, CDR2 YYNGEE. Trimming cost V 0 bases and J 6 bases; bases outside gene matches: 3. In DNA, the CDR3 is TGTGCCAGCAGCGTAGTGGTAGCGGGAGCCGGGGAGCTGTTTTTT. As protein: CASSVVVAGAGELFF. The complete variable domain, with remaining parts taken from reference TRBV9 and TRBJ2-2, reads DSGVTQTPKHLITATGQRVTLRCSPRSGDLSVYWYQQSLDQGLQFLIQYYNGEERAKGNILERFSAQQFPDLHSELNLSSLELGDSALYFCASSVVVAGAGELFFGEGSRLTVL.

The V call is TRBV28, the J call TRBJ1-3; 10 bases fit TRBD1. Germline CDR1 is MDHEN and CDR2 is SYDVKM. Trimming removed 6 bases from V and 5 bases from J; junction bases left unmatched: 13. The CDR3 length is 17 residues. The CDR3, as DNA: TGTGCCAGCAGCCTCAGCGACAGGGGGCGGCACAGAAACACCATATATTTT. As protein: CASSLSDRGRHRNTIYF.

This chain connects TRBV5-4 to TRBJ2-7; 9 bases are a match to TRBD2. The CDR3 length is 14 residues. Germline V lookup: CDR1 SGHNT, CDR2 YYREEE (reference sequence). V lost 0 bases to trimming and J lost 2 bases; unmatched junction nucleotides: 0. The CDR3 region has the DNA TGTGCCAGCAGCTTGGGCGGGAGGGCCTACGAGCAGTACTTC. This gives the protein CASSLGGRAYEQYF.

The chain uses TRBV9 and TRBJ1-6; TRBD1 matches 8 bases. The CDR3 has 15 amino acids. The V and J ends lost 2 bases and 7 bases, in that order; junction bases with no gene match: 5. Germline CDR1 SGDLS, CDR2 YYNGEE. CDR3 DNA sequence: TGTGCCAGCAGCGTGCAGGGGGCCGGAAATTCACCCCTCCACTTT. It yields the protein CASSVQGAGNSPLHF.

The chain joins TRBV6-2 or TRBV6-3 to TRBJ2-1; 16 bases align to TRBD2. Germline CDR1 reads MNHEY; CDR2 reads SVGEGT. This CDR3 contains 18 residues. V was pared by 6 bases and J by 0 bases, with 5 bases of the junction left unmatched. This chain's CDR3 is CASSPGTSGRGSYNEQFF. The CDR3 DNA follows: TGTGCCAGCAGCCCCGGGACTAGCGGGAGGGGCTCCTACAATGAGCAGTTCTTC.

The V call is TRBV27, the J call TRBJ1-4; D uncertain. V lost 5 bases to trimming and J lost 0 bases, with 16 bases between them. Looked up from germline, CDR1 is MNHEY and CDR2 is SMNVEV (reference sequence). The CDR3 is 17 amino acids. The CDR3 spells CASSERAGAATNEKLFF. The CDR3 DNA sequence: TGTGCCAGCAGTGAGCGGGCAGGAGCCGCAACTAATGAAAAACTGTTTTTT.

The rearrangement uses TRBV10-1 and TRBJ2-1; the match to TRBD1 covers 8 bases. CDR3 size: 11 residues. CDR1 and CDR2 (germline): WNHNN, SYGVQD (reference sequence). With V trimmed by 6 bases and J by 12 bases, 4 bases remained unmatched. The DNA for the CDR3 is TGCGCCAGCAGCACAGGGGGGCGGCAGTTCTTC. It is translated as CASSTGGRQFF.

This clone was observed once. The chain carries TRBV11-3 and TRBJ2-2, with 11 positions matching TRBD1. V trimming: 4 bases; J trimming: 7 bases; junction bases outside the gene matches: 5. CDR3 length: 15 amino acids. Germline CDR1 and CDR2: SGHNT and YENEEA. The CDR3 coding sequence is TGTGCCAGCAGCTCAGGACAGGGGGCCGGCGGGGAGCTGTTTTTT. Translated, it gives CASSSGQGAGGELFF.

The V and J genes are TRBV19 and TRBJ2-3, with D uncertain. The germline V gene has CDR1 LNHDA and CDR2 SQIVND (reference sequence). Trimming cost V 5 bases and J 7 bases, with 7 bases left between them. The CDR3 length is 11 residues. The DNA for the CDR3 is TGTGCCAGTAGTGGTGCGTATACGCAGTATTTT. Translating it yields CASSGAYTQYF.

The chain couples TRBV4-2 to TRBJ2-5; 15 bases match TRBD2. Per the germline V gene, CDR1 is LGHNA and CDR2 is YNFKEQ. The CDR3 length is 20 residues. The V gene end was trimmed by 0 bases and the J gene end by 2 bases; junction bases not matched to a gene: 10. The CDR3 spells CASSQDQGLAGGQEQETQYF. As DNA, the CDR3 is TGTGCCAGCAGCCAAGACCAAGGACTAGCGGGAGGGCAAGAACAAGAGACCCAGTACTTC.

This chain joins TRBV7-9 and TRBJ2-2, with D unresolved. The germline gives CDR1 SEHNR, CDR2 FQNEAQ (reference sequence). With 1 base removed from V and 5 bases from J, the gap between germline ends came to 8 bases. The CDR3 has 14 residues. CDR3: CASSLVGHTGELFF. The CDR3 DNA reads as TGTGCCAGCAGCTTAGTGGGCCATACCGGGGAGCTGTTTTTT.

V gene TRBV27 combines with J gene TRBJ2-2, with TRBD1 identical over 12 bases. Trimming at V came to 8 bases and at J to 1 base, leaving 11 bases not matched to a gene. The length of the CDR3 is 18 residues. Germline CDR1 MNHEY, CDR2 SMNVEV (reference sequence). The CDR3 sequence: CASAPRDRGLLNTGELFF. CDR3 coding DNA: TGTGCCAGCGCTCCCCGGGACAGGGGGCTCCTGAACACCGGGGAGCTGTTTTTT.

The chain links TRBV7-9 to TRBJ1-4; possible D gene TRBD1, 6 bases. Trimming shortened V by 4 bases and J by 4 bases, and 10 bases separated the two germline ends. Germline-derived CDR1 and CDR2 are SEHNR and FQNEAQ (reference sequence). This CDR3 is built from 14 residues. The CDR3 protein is CASSSGTSNEKLFF. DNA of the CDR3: TGTGCCAGCAGCTCCGGGACAAGTAATGAAAAACTGTTTTTT.

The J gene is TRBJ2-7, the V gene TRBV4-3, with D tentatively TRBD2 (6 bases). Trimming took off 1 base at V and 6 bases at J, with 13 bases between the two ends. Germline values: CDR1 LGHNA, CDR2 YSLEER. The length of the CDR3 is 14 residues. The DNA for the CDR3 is TGCGCCAGCAGCCAAGGGGAGGCCCTATCCGAGCAGTACTTC. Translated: CASSQGEALSEQYF.

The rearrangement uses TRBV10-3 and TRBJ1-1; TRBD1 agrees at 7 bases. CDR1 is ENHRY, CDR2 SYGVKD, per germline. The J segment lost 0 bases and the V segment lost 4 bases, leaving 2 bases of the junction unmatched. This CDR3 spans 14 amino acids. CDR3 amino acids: CAISGTGVNTEAFF. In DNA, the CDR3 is TGTGCCATCAGTGGTACAGGGGTGAACACTGAAGCTTTCTTT.

In DNA form, the CDR3 reads TGCAGTGCTAGTATGCGGACAGGGTCTGGAAACACCATATATTTT. Translating gives CSASMRTGSGNTIYF. This sequence joins TRBV20-1 and TRBJ1-3; TRBD1 aligns across 8 bases. The CDR3 is 15 amino acids. Germline lookup yields CDR1 DFQATT and CDR2 SNEGSKA (reference sequence). V lost 3 bases to trimming and J lost 1 base; unmatched junction nucleotides: 5.

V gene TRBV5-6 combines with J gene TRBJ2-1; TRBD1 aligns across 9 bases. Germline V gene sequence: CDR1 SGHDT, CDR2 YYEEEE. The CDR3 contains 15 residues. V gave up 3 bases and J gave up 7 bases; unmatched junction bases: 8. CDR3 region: CASSSGTGRWNEQFF. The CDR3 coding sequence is TGTGCCAGCAGCTCCGGGACAGGGCGTTGGAATGAGCAGTTCTTC.